The 15 T cell receptor beta chains listed next were all sequenced from one sample in a study of graft-versus-host responses after intestinal transplantation. Antigens for these TCRs are unknown. Generated by immunoSEQ multiplex PCR, the TCRdb table keeps only in-frame clones and is missing some. Here the sample spans more than 80,000 clones, less than 90% being singletons. The source was unstimulated CD4+ T cells sorted from spleen or lymph node cells, collected before intestinal transplant. The receptors derive from a human donor who received an intestinal transplant.

This clone is a singleton in its sample. This chain joins TRBV7-3 and TRBJ1-1; D possibly corresponds to TRBD1 (5 bases). Germline CDR1 SGHTA, CDR2 FQGTGA. The CDR3 has 13 residues. V was clipped by 2 bases and J by 2 bases, with 6 bases between them. This CDR3 reads CASSLGQNTEAFF. The CDR3 DNA follows: TGTGCCAGCAGCTTAGGACAAAACACTGAAGCTTTCTTT.

The CDR3 DNA reads as TGTGCCAGCAGCCCCCAGGGGTGGAATTCACCCCTCCACTTT. This translates into CASSPQGWNSPLHF. The rearrangement links TRBV6-5 to TRBJ1-6; perhaps TRBD1 as D (6 bases). Trimming removed 6 bases at V and 7 bases at J, with 13 bases between. The germline V gene has CDR1 MNHEY and CDR2 SVGAGI. The CDR3 consists of 14 residues.

The chain joins TRBV25-1 to TRBJ1-5; 12 nucleotides line up with TRBD1. The CDR3 has 16 residues. From germline, CDR1 is MGHDK and CDR2 SYGVNS. V lost 3 bases, J lost 7 bases, and 7 bases stayed unmatched. CDR3 sequence: CASSDSGTGGAQPQHF. The CDR3 DNA sequence: TGTGCCAGCAGTGACTCCGGGACAGGGGGCGCCCAGCCCCAGCATTTT.

This chain's CDR3 is CASSFRWQGALSTEAFF. DNA of the CDR3: TGTGCCAGCAGCTTTCGGTGGCAGGGGGCTTTGAGCACTGAAGCTTTCTTT. The gene calls are TRBV7-8 and TRBJ1-1; 8 bases match TRBD1. J lost 4 bases, V lost 3 bases, and 13 bases had no gene match. The V gene's germline CDR1 is SGHVS and CDR2 FQNEAQ. CDR3 length: 17 amino acids.

The CDR3 coding sequence is TGTGCCAGCAGTTTATCTGGGTCGGGGCAGCCCCAGCATTTT. Amino acid sequence: CASSLSGSGQPQHF. The chain carries TRBV28 and TRBJ1-5, with unresolved D. Per germline, CDR1 MDHEN and CDR2 SYDVKM. Trimming took 1 base from V and 7 from J, leaving 11 bases between them. This CDR3 contains 14 residues.

This chain uses TRBV7-9 with TRBJ2-1, with TRBD1 identical over 9 bases. Germline values: CDR1 SEHNR, CDR2 FQNEAQ (reference sequence). V lost 5 bases, J lost 5 bases, and 7 bases stayed unmatched. The CDR3 spans 15 residues. The CDR3 region is CASSPGTGQNNEQFF. For the CDR3, the DNA is TGTGCCAGCAGCCCCGGGACAGGGCAGAACAATGAGCAGTTCTTC.

The CDR3 is CASSEGGGRAEKLFF. The CDR3 DNA sequence: TGTGCCAGCAGTGAAGGTGGAGGGAGAGCTGAAAAACTGTTTTTT. The chain joins TRBV6-1 to TRBJ1-4; unclear D gene. Germline V gene data show CDR1 as MNHNS and CDR2 as SASEGT. The CDR3 runs to 15 residues. V was trimmed by 1 base and J by 7 bases, leaving 13 bases between them.

The chain couples TRBV7-2 to TRBJ2-7; D is ambiguous. Trimming pared 1 base from V and 0 bases from J, leaving 10 bases between. The CDR3 length is 15 residues. The germline gives CDR1 SGHTA, CDR2 FQGNSA. CDR3 nucleotides: TGTGCCAGCAGCTTAGGCGGCGGAGCCTCCTACGAGCAGTACTTC. It is translated as CASSLGGGASYEQYF.

The chain employs TRBV5-1 and TRBJ2-7; D is possibly TRBD1 (5 bases). The germline CDR1 and CDR2 sequences are SGHRS and YFSETQ. The CDR3 is 13 residues long. V was clipped by 5 bases and J by 1 base, with 10 bases between them. CDR3 sequence (DNA): TGCGCCAGCAGGCTGGACAATTCCTACGAGCAGTACTTC. Amino acids: CASRLDNSYEQYF.

CDR3: CASSLLAGLETQYF. CDR3 DNA sequence: TGTGCCAGCAGTTTACTGGCGGGACTAGAGACCCAGTACTTC. V and J are TRBV28 and TRBJ2-5; TRBD2 is a possible D gene (6 bases). The germline V gene encodes CDR1 MDHEN and CDR2 SYDVKM. CDR3 length: 14 residues. Between the trimmed V and J ends, which lost 2 bases and 4 bases, there was a span of 11 bases.

This chain uses TRBV5-1 with TRBJ2-2; D may be TRBD2 (5 bases). CDR1 is SGHRS, CDR2 YFSETQ, per germline. V lost 0 bases to trimming and J lost 0 bases, with 9 bases between them. CDR3 length: 16 amino acids. CDR3 DNA: TGCGCCAGCAGCTTGGGGAGCGGTGCGAACACCGGGGAGCTGTTTTTT. This codes for CASSLGSGANTGELFF.

V gene TRBV29-1 combines with J gene TRBJ2-7; D unclear. V shed 4 bases and J shed 4 bases, with 14 bases lying between them. This CDR3 has 13 residues. CDR1 SQVTM and CDR2 ANQGSEA come from the germline V gene. The DNA for the CDR3 is TGCAGCGTTGCCTCCGCCAGAGGATACGAGCAGTACTTC. This codes for CSVASARGYEQYF.

This sequence joins TRBV5-4 and TRBJ2-1; 12 nucleotides match TRBD2. Germline-derived CDR1 and CDR2 are SGHNT and YYREEE (reference sequence). V lost 4 bases to trimming and J lost 0 bases; unmatched junction nucleotides: 5. This CDR3 has 17 residues. CDR3 nucleotide sequence: TGTGCCAGCAGCCATGCTAGCGGGGGGGGCTCCTACAATGAGCAGTTCTTC. Translation gives CASSHASGGGSYNEQFF.

The chain recombines TRBV19 with TRBJ1-1; D not certain. The CDR3 is 13 amino acids. CDR1 and CDR2 (germline): LNHDA, SQIVND (reference sequence). V was cut by 5 bases and J by 9 bases, with 16 bases left in between. The CDR3 spells CASSLERDAKAFF. The CDR3 DNA is TGTGCCAGTAGTCTCGAACGGGATGCCAAAGCTTTCTTT.

CDR3 sequence: CASSSPLAGAYEQYF. CDR3 bases: TGTGCCAGCAGTTCCCCTCTAGCGGGAGCTTACGAGCAGTACTTC. V and J are TRBV28 and TRBJ2-7, with 10 bases lining up with TRBD2. The CDR3 is 15 residues long. V was pared by 4 bases and J by 4 bases, with 7 bases of the junction left unmatched. Germline V gene sequence: CDR1 MDHEN, CDR2 SYDVKM.